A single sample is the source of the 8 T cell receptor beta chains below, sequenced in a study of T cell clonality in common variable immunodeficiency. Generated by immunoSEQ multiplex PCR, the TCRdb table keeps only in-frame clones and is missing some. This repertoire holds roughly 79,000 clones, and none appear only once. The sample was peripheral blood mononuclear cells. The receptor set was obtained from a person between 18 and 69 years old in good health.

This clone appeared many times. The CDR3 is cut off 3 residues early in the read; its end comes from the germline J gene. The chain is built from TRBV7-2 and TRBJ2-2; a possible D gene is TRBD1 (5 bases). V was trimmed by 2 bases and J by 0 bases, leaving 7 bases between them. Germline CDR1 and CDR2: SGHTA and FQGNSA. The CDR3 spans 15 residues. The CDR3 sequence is CASSLSGPNTGELFF. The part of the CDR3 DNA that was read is TGTGCCAGCAGCTTATCAGGGCCGAACACCGGGGAG. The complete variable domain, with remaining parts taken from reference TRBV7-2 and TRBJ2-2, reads GAGVSQSPSNKVTEKGKDVELRCDPISGHTALYWYRQSLGQGLEFLIYFQGNSAPDKSGLPSDRFSAERTGGSVSTLTIQRTQQEDSAVYLCASSLSGPNTGELFFGEGSRLTVL.

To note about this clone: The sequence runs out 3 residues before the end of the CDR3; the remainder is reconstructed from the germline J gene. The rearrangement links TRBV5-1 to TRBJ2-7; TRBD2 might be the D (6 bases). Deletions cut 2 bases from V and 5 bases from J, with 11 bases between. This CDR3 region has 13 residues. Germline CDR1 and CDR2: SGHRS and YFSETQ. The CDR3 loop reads CASSFAGSHEQYF. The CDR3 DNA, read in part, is TGCGCCAGCAGCTTTGCGGGGTCCCACGAG.

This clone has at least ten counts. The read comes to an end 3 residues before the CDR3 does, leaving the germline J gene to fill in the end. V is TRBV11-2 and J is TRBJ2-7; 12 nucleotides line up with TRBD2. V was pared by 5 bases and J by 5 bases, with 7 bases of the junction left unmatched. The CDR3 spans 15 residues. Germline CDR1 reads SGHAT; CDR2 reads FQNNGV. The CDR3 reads CASSVLAGGQDEQYF. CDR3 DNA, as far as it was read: TGTGCCAGCAGCGTACTAGCGGGAGGTCAGGACGAG.

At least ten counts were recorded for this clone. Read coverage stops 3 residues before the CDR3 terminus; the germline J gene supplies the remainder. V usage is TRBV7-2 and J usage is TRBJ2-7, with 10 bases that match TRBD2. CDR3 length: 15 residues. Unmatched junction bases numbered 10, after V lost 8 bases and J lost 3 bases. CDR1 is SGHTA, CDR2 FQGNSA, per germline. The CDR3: CASSRQASGSYEQYF. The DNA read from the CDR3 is TGTGCCAGCTCCAGACAGGCTAGCGGGAGCTACGAG.

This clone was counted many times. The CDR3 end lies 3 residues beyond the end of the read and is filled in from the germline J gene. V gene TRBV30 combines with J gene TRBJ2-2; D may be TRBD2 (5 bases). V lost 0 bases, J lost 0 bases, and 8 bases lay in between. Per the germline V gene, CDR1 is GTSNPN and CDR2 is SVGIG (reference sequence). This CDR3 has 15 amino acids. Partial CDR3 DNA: TGTGCCTGGAGTGTGAGGCGGGCGAACACCGGGGAG. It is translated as CAWSVRRANTGE. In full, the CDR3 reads CAWSVRRANTGELFF. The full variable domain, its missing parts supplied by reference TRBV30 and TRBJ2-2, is SQTIHQWPATLVQPVGSPLSLECTVEGTSNPNLYWYRQAAGRGLQLLFYSVGIGQISSEVPQNLSASRPQDRQFILSSKKLLLSDSGFYLCAWSVRRANTGELFFGEGSRLTVL.

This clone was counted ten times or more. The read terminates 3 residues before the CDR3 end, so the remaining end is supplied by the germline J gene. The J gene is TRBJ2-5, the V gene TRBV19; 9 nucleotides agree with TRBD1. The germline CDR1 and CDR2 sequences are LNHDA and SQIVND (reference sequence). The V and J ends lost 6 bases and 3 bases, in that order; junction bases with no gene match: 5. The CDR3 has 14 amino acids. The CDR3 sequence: CASSGQGLEETQYF. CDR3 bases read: TGTGCCAGTAGCGGACAGGGGTTGGAAGAGACC.

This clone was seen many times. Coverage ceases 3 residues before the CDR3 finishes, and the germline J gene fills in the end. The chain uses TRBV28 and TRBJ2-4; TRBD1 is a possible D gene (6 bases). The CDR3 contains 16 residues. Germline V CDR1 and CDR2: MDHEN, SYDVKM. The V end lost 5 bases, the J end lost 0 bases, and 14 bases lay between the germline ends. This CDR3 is CASSPRDILAKNIQYF. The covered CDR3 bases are TGTGCCAGCAGTCCCCGGGACATCTTAGCCAAAAACATT.

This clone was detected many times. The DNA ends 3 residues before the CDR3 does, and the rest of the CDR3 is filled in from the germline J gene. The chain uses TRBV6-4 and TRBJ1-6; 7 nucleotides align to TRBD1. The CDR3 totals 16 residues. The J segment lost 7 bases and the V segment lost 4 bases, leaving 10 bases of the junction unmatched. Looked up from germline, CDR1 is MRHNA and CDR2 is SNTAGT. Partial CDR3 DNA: TGTGCCAGCAGTGCCACCTCCGGGACAGAAAATTCACCC. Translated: CASSATSGTENSP. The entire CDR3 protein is CASSATSGTENSPLHF.